Shown below are 8 T cell receptor beta chains from a single sample sequenced in a study of T-cell memory formation after mild COVID-19. TCRdb reprocessed the 5' RACE reads with MiXCR, giving one entry per CDR3 protein. The sample lists approximately 210,000 distinct CDR3 sequences; around 25% were seen once. What was sequenced was PBMCs or a T cell subset sorted from them (not recorded which). These receptors were taken from an adult woman who had mild COVID-19 (a few samples of this study predate the infection). Cell type and time point are not known.

The J gene is TRBJ1-1, the V gene TRBV6-1, with a tentative D call TRBD1 (6 bases). The CDR3 is 14 residues long. Germline loops: CDR1 MNHNS, CDR2 SASEGT. Trimming left V 2 bases short and J 6 bases short, with 13 bases between. The CDR3 reads CASSEFQAGAEAFF. The CDR3 bases are TGTGCCAGCAGTGAATTTCAGGCAGGGGCTGAAGCTTTCTTT.

This clonotype came up a few times. This chain uses TRBV7-2 with TRBJ2-7; possible D gene TRBD2, 5 bases. CDR3 length: 14 residues. V was cut by 1 base and J by 5 bases, with 12 bases left in between. CDR1 is SGHTA, CDR2 FQGNSA, per germline. CDR3 in amino acids: CASSLVSSPHEQYF. The CDR3 DNA reads as TGTGCCAGCAGCTTAGTGTCTAGCCCCCACGAGCAGTACTTC.

This clonotype was detected a few times. The V gene is TRBV12-3 or TRBV12-4, the J gene TRBJ2-7, with 9 bases identical to TRBD1. V trimming: 6 bases; J trimming: 1 base; junction bases outside the gene matches: 4. The CDR3 extends over 14 amino acids. The CDR3 protein is CASRRGTGSYEQYF. In DNA, the CDR3 is TGTGCCAGCAGGCGTGGGACAGGGTCCTACGAGCAGTACTTC.

The sample holds a few counts of this clonotype. The CDR3 loop is CASSPVRGDTGELFF. Written as DNA, the CDR3 is TGTGCCAGCAGCCCTGTCAGGGGGGACACCGGGGAGCTGTTTTTT. The chain joins TRBV7-2 to TRBJ2-2; TRBD1 is a possible D gene (7 bases). The V and J ends lost 5 bases and 3 bases respectively, with 13 bases between them. Per the germline V gene, CDR1 is SGHTA and CDR2 is FQGNSA. There are 15 residues in the CDR3.

This clonotype appeared a few times. The rearrangement joins TRBV10-3 to TRBJ2-1; the match to TRBD2 covers 9 bases. This CDR3 comprises 16 residues. Germline V gene lookup returns CDR1 ENHRY and CDR2 SYGVKD. Germline trimming cut 6 bases from V and 9 bases from J; bases unmatched to any gene: 15. CDR3 sequence: CAISRPTTSGQSEQFF. The CDR3 coding sequence is TGTGCCATCAGCAGACCTACAACTAGCGGGCAATCTGAGCAGTTCTTC.

This clonotype occurred a few times. The rearrangement links TRBV18 to TRBJ2-2; D ambiguous. This CDR3 region has 14 residues. The germline CDR1 and CDR2 sequences are KGHSH and LQKENI. Trimming pared 5 bases from V and 4 bases from J, leaving 11 bases between. The CDR3 reads CASSDGGGTGELFF. CDR3 coding DNA: TGTGCCAGCTCAGACGGCGGTGGCACCGGGGAGCTGTTTTTT.

This clonotype has only a few counts. V and J are TRBV28 and TRBJ1-2; D may be TRBD1 (5 bases). V was shortened by 7 bases and J by 4 bases, with 16 bases between the two germline ends. The germline gives CDR1 MDHEN, CDR2 SYDVKM. This CDR3 spans 14 amino acids. CDR3 protein: CASTGLGRGYGYTF. CDR3 bases: TGTGCCAGCACGGGACTGGGGAGGGGCTATGGCTACACCTTC.

The V call is TRBV29-1, the J call TRBJ2-5; 7 bases agree with TRBD1. CDR3 length: 13 amino acids. The J segment lost 5 bases and the V segment lost 4 bases, leaving 7 bases of the junction unmatched. From germline, CDR1 is SQVTM and CDR2 ANQGSEA. CDR3 protein: CSVGDRVGETQYF. The CDR3, as DNA: TGCAGCGTTGGAGACAGGGTCGGGGAGACCCAGTACTTC.